A single sample is the source of the 26 T cell receptor beta chains below, sequenced in a study of blood T cells in healthy people across ages. Together with a sample-barcoded 5' primer, a J-beta primer mix was included in a second PCR lasting about 6 to 12 cycles. TCRdb ran MiXCR on the 5' RACE reads and lists one entry per CDR3 protein. The sample holds some 1.6 million distinct CDR3 sequences; 30% to 40% are singletons and the top ten take around 11%. The sequenced sample was blood. The origin of the receptors is a woman aged 25-40 years in good health.

This clonotype was detected only once. A read error may account for a junction end that differs from germline. V is TRBV9 and J is TRBJ2-4; D is possibly TRBD1 (6 bases). TRBJ2-7 explains the end of the DNA better; the J call may be wrong. This CDR3 is built from 16 residues. The germline V gene encodes CDR1 SGDLS and CDR2 YYNGEE. CDR3 loop: CAGSPRRQTGFDEQYF. The CDR3 DNA is TGTGCCGGCAGCCCCCGTAGACAAACAGGGTTCGACGAGCAGTACTTC.

This clonotype was detected a few times. CDR3 sequence (DNA): TGTGCCACCTCCCAGAGCTCCTACAATGAGCAGTTCTTC. Amino acids: CATSQSSYNEQFF. The rearrangement joins TRBV10-3 to TRBJ2-1; D remains unclear. CDR3 length: 13 amino acids. From germline, CDR1 is ENHRY and CDR2 SYGVKD. V was cut by 10 bases and J by 0 bases, with 10 bases left in between.

The J gene is TRBJ2-5, the V gene TRBV20-1; D not certain. Germline CDR1 is DFQATT and CDR2 is SNEGSKA (reference sequence). V lost 6 bases, J lost 5 bases, and 19 bases lay in between. The CDR3 covers 14 residues. The CDR3 coding sequence is TGCAGTGCCGCTCGGCCTCGGGTCCTTGAGACCCAGTACTTC. Protein sequence: CSAARPRVLETQYF.

Notes on this clonotype: No conserved phenylalanine or tryptophan is present at the end of the CDR3, so a read error is the likely explanation. The gene calls are TRBV9 and TRBJ2-1; 9 positions agree with TRBD1. The CDR3 extends over 15 amino acids. CDR1 SGDLS and CDR2 YYNGEE come from the germline V gene. Trimming cost V 4 bases and J 8 bases; bases outside gene matches: 10. For the CDR3, the DNA is TGTGCCAGCAGCCCCCGGGACAGGGTATTTCATGAGCAGTTCGTC. It yields the protein CASSPRDRVFHEQFV.

V and J are TRBV20-1 and TRBJ2-1, with no clear D. This CDR3 contains 15 residues. The germline V gene has CDR1 DFQATT and CDR2 SNEGSKA (reference sequence). The V and J ends lost 0 bases and 0 bases respectively, with 9 bases between them. CDR3 residues: CSARDRSNSYNEQFF. DNA for the CDR3: TGCAGTGCTAGAGATCGTAGTAACTCCTACAATGAGCAGTTCTTC.

This CDR3 reads CASSRNGADTQYF. The CDR3 DNA sequence: TGTGCCAGCAGCCGGAACGGGGCAGATACGCAGTATTTT. The chain couples TRBV3-1 to TRBJ2-3; maybe TRBD2 (5 bases). V was clipped by 4 bases and J by 4 bases, with 9 bases between them. CDR1 is LGHDT, CDR2 YNNKEL, per germline (reference sequence). CDR3 length equals 13 residues.

The V gene is TRBV6-2 or TRBV6-3, the J gene TRBJ2-5; TRBD2 agrees at 7 bases. The germline V gene has CDR1 MNHEY and CDR2 SVGEGT. V was clipped by 6 bases and J by 2 bases; unmatched bases: 18. This CDR3 region has 18 residues. The chain's CDR3 is CASRQTPWEGTQQETQYF. In nucleotides, the CDR3 is TGTGCCAGCAGACAAACACCTTGGGAGGGGACCCAACAAGAGACCCAGTACTTC.

With regard to this clonotype: A read error may produce the germline difference seen at one junction end. The V call is TRBV5-1, the J call TRBJ1-3; D is perhaps TRBD1 (5 bases). Germline V CDR1 and CDR2: SGHRS, YFSETQ. The CDR3 runs 19 residues. CDR3 bases: TGCGCCAGCAGTTTGGGCTTCGGGACCAGATCCCGCTCTGGAAACACCATATATTTT. Its translation: CASSLGFGTRSRSGNTIYF. Variable domain in full (rest from reference TRBV5-1 and TRBJ1-3): KAGVTQTPRYLIKTRGQQVTLSCSPISGHRSVSWYQQTPGQGLQFLFEYFSETQRNKGNFPGRFSGRQFSNSRSEMNVSTLELGDSALYLCASSLGFGTRSRSGNTIYFGEGSWLTVV.

This clonotype occurred many times. V and J are TRBV2 and TRBJ2-5; D might be TRBD2 (6 bases). Germline V gene sequence: CDR1 SNHLY, CDR2 FYNNEI. Trimming pared 7 bases from V and 5 bases from J, leaving 11 bases between. The CDR3 loop spans 12 amino acids. The CDR3 sequence is CASTIGGETQYF. Written as DNA, the CDR3 is TGTGCCAGCACAATTGGAGGGGAGACCCAGTACTTC.

This clonotype has a single count. The chain couples TRBV5-6 to TRBJ1-6; D is perhaps TRBD1 (5 bases). Trimming cost V 0 bases and J 9 bases, with 10 bases left between them. Germline CDR1 reads SGHDT; CDR2 reads YYEEEE. The CDR3 totals 14 residues. In DNA form, the CDR3 reads TGTGCCAGCAGCTTGGTGGACACTGGTTCACCCCTCCACTTT. It is translated as CASSLVDTGSPLHF.

The V gene is TRBV9, the J gene TRBJ2-5; possible D gene TRBD1, 8 bases. The last part of the DNA fits TRBJ2-7 better; the J call may be wrong. The CDR3 contains 16 residues. Germline-derived CDR1 and CDR2 are SGDLS and YYNGEE. CDR3 nucleotides: TGTGCCAGCAGCGTAGAGAGCGGGACAGGCCCATACGAGCAGTACTTC. It is translated as CASSVESGTGPYEQYF.

This rearrangement joins TRBV11-3 to TRBJ2-5, with 13 bases that match TRBD2. The CDR3 extends over 16 amino acids. Germline-derived CDR1 and CDR2 are SGHNT and YENEEA. With V trimmed by 5 bases and J by 2 bases, 5 bases remained unmatched. The CDR3 nucleotides read TGTGCCAGCAGCCGCGGGGGACTAGCGGGGCAAGAGACCCAGTACTTC. It codes for CASSRGGLAGQETQYF.

The V and J genes are TRBV9 and TRBJ1-2, with D possibly TRBD1 on 5 matching bases. V lost 4 bases, J lost 4 bases, and 23 bases lay in between. The CDR3 has 17 amino acids. Germline V gene sequence: CDR1 SGDLS, CDR2 YYNGEE. CDR3: CASSPYQREGVSYGYTF. As DNA, the CDR3 is TGTGCCAGCAGCCCCTATCAGCGGGAAGGGGTGTCCTATGGCTACACCTTC.

This clonotype was seen only a few times. The chain employs TRBV7-2 and TRBJ1-5; D call uncertain. The CDR3 runs to 16 residues. The V end was cut by 1 base, the J end by 6 bases, with 16 bases between. In germline, CDR1 is SGHTA, CDR2 FQGNSA. CDR3 in DNA: TGTGCCAGCAGCTTAGATGGAGCAGGATGGGCTCAGCCCCAGCATTTT. Translating gives CASSLDGAGWAQPQHF.

The chain joins TRBV20-1 to TRBJ2-7, with 7 bases fitting TRBD2. The J segment lost 4 bases and the V segment lost 0 bases, leaving 6 bases of the junction unmatched. The CDR3 is 14 amino acids. CDR1 and CDR2 (germline): DFQATT, SNEGSKA (reference sequence). Here the CDR3 DNA reads TGCAGTGCTAGAGATCATCGGGAGGAGTACGAGCAGTACTTC. Translated, it gives CSARDHREEYEQYF.

This clonotype was seen a handful of times. The chain couples TRBV10-2 to TRBJ2-7, with 7 nucleotides matching TRBD1. V was clipped by 4 bases and J by 2 bases; unmatched bases: 11. Germline V lookup: CDR1 WSHSY, CDR2 SAAADI. The CDR3 contains 16 residues. The CDR3 DNA sequence: TGCGCCAGCAGTGTTCTCGCCCGACAGGGACCCTACGAGCAGTACTTC. It encodes CASSVLARQGPYEQYF.

This clonotype was seen at least ten times. The V and J genes are TRBV4-1 and TRBJ1-2, with 7 bases fitting TRBD1. The V and J ends lost 3 bases and 4 bases, in that order; junction bases with no gene match: 11. Per germline, CDR1 MGHRA and CDR2 YSYEKL. The CDR3 runs 16 residues. DNA for the CDR3: TGCGCCAGCAGCCACCCAGCTTCCCAGGGGGGCTATGGCTACACCTTC. This translates into CASSHPASQGGYGYTF.

This clonotype was found a few times. The rearrangement links TRBV20-1 to TRBJ2-3; D is perhaps TRBD2 (6 bases). The CDR3 consists of 14 residues. Trimming cost V 0 bases and J 5 bases, with 12 bases left between them. Per the germline V gene, CDR1 is DFQATT and CDR2 is SNEGSKA (reference sequence). CDR3: CSARDPRREDTQYF. The CDR3 bases are TGCAGTGCTAGAGACCCGCGGAGGGAAGATACGCAGTATTTT.

The V and J genes are TRBV28 and TRBJ1-2; 8 bases are a match to TRBD1. Germline CDR1 is MDHEN and CDR2 is SYDVKM. Losses at the gene ends were 3 bases for V and 3 bases for J; bases not matched to a gene: 3. The length of the CDR3 is 14 residues. The DNA for the CDR3 is TGTGCCAGCAGTTTGACAGGGGAGGACTATGGCTACACCTTC. Protein product: CASSLTGEDYGYTF.

The chain joins TRBV3-1 to TRBJ1-1; unclear D gene. Germline CDR1 and CDR2: LGHDT and YNNKEL (reference sequence). CDR3 size: 16 residues. V was pared by 0 bases and J by 4 bases, with 15 bases between. In nucleotides, the CDR3 is TGTGCCAGCAGCCAAGAGCTACGGACGACCACCACTGAAGCTTTCTTT. It is translated as CASSQELRTTTTEAFF.

This rearrangement joins TRBV6-5 to TRBJ2-7, with D maybe TRBD1 (5 bases). The CDR3 contains 15 residues. The germline gives CDR1 MNHEY, CDR2 SVGAGI. Trimming left V 4 bases short and J 7 bases short, with 20 bases between. CDR3 residues: CASSSQGISYNEQYF. Written as DNA, the CDR3 is TGTGCCAGCAGTTCGCAGGGAATCTCCTACAATGAGCAGTACTTC.

The chain carries TRBV7-8 and TRBJ2-3; 9 bases map to TRBD2. Germline V CDR1 and CDR2: SGHVS, FQNEAQ. V dropped 3 bases and J dropped 5; count of bases not matched to a gene: 6. This CDR3 is built from 15 residues. CDR3 region: CASSFLAGLKDTQYF. CDR3 bases: TGTGCCAGCAGCTTCCTAGCGGGGCTAAAAGATACGCAGTATTTT.

This clonotype has a handful of counts. This CDR3 is CASRVRGLPDYDNEQFF. The CDR3 DNA is TGTGCCAGCAGAGTTAGGGGTCTTCCGGACTACGACAATGAGCAGTTCTTC. V is TRBV12-3 or TRBV12-4 and J is TRBJ2-1; TRBD2 is a possible D gene (6 bases). The V and J ends lost 6 bases and 5 bases respectively, with 23 bases between them. The CDR3 has 17 amino acids.

This clonotype appeared a few times. The V call is TRBV29-1, the J call TRBJ2-4; the D call may be TRBD1 or TRBD2 (6 bases each). CDR1 is SQVTM, CDR2 ANQGSEA, per germline. Trimming removed 4 bases from V and 8 bases from J, with 24 bases in between. This CDR3 comprises 16 residues. As DNA, the CDR3 is TGCAGCGTTGGGTCGTTGGGGGGCTTATTAGGGGACATTCAGTACTTC. This translates into CSVGSLGGLLGDIQYF. The variable domain in full, completed from reference TRBV29-1 and TRBJ2-4, reads SAVISQKPSRDICQRGTSLTIQCQVDSQVTMMFWYRQQPGQSLTLIATANQGSEATYESGFVIDKFPISRPNLTFSTLTVSNMSPEDSSIYLCSVGSLGGLLGDIQYFGAGTRLSVL.

V and J are TRBV20-1 and TRBJ2-7, with D perhaps matching TRBD2 (5 bases). The V end was cut by 6 bases, the J end by 3 bases, with 15 bases between. The CDR3 is 13 residues long. Germline values: CDR1 DFQATT, CDR2 SNEGSKA (reference sequence). Here the CDR3 reads CSATRLEVYEQYF. The CDR3 region has the DNA TGCAGTGCGACCCGCCTGGAGGTCTACGAGCAGTACTTC.

This chain links TRBV24-1 with TRBJ2-1; the D is unclear. The germline CDR1 and CDR2 sequences are KGHDR and SFDVKD. The CDR3 sequence is 13 residues long. With 6 bases removed from V and 3 bases from J, the gap between germline ends came to 8 bases. This chain's CDR3 is CATSKDRYNEQFF. The CDR3 DNA reads TGTGCCACCAGTAAGGACCGCTACAATGAGCAGTTCTTC.